This entry lists 9 T cell receptor beta chains sequenced from one sample in a study of cytomegalovirus exposure and HLA in healthy donors listed by TCRdb under 2017. Libraries were prepared through the immunoSEQ multiplex PCR assay. A mixture of 60 forward primers for TCR Vbeta segments and 13 reverse primers for TCR Jbeta segments was used in the multiplex PCR. Held by TCRdb, this immuneACCESS table contains in-frame sequences only and omits some clones. Under half of the omission traces to an unresolved V gene where checked; the cause of the rest is unknown. The sample profile shows roughly 240,000 clones; roughly 82% of them were found once. Of the sample, around 5% falls within the top ten clones. Sequenced: PBMCs. Source of these receptors: a woman between 40 and 55 years old in good health and CMV-seropositive.

This clone was detected only once. The V gene is TRBV6-5, the J gene TRBJ2-7; D is unclear. With 6 bases removed from V and 0 bases from J, the gap between germline ends came to 12 bases. Germline CDR1 reads MNHEY; CDR2 reads SVGAGI. The CDR3 covers 14 residues. The CDR3 loop reads CASRMTASSYEQYF. DNA of the CDR3: TGTGCCAGCAGGATGACTGCGTCCTCCTACGAGCAGTACTTC.

The chain couples TRBV6-1 to TRBJ1-6; D is unclear. The CDR3 loop spans 14 amino acids. Trimming shortened V by 1 base and J by 8 bases, and 9 bases separated the two germline ends. The V gene's germline CDR1 is MNHNS and CDR2 SASEGT. CDR3 protein: CASSEGAFDSPLHF. The CDR3 coding sequence is TGTGCCAGCAGTGAAGGGGCTTTTGATTCACCCCTCCACTTT.

The chain is built from TRBV19 and TRBJ2-3; TRBD2 might be the D (6 bases). Germline assignment: CDR1 LNHDA and CDR2 SQIVND (reference sequence). This CDR3 comprises 14 residues. V dropped 3 bases and J dropped 2 bases, with 9 bases sitting between them. The CDR3 loop reads CASSIRTTTDTQYF. CDR3 bases: TGTGCCAGTAGTATTAGGACTACCACAGATACGCAGTATTTT.

The V call is TRBV30, the J call TRBJ2-5, with D unclear. Germline values: CDR1 GTSNPN, CDR2 SVGIG (reference sequence). CDR3 length equals 12 residues. V lost 2 bases to trimming and J lost 5 bases, with 9 bases between them. The CDR3 loop is CAWSPLEETQYF. The CDR3 DNA sequence: TGTGCCTGGAGTCCCTTGGAGGAGACCCAGTACTTC.

This clone was seen only a few times. In nucleotides, the CDR3 is TGTGCCTGGAGTGCAGGGGGAATTGGTGGCTACACCTTC. It codes for CAWSAGGIGGYTF. The chain carries TRBV30 and TRBJ1-2, with 7 bases lining up with TRBD1. V gave up 1 base and J gave up 7 bases; unmatched junction bases: 6. The CDR3 consists of 13 residues. Germline V gene data show CDR1 as GTSNPN and CDR2 as SVGIG (reference sequence).

This clone occurred a few times. The V call is TRBV27, the J call TRBJ1-5; TRBD1 agrees at 9 bases. This CDR3 spans 14 amino acids. V shed 3 bases and J 7 bases; nucleotides not matched to a gene: 4. CDR1 MNHEY and CDR2 SMNVEV come from the germline V gene (reference sequence). The chain's CDR3 is CASSLGTGRQPQHF. CDR3 nucleotides: TGTGCCAGCAGTTTGGGGACAGGGAGACAGCCCCAGCATTTT.

This clone appeared a few times. The J gene is TRBJ2-5, the V gene TRBV9, with 7 positions matching TRBD1. The length of the CDR3 is 15 residues. CDR1 SGDLS and CDR2 YYNGEE come from the germline V gene. V lost 4 bases and J lost 2; bases outside the gene matches: 8. This chain's CDR3 is CASSSSHRGQETQYF. CDR3 DNA: TGTGCCAGCAGCTCAAGCCACAGGGGTCAAGAGACCCAGTACTTC.

The CDR3 sequence is CSVRDRGETQYF. The CDR3 region has the DNA TGCAGCGTGAGAGACAGGGGTGAGACCCAGTACTTC. V gene TRBV29-1 combines with J gene TRBJ2-5, with 8 nucleotides matching TRBD1. The CDR3 consists of 12 residues. V was pared by 6 bases and J by 5 bases, with 5 bases of the junction left unmatched. Germline V gene sequence: CDR1 SQVTM, CDR2 ANQGSEA.

The chain carries TRBV5-1 and TRBJ2-5; 8 bases are shared with TRBD2. Germline assignment: CDR1 SGHRS and CDR2 YFSETQ. The length of the CDR3 is 15 residues. V shed 0 bases and J 4 bases; nucleotides not matched to a gene: 5. The CDR3 here is CASSLGSGGRETQYF. The CDR3 nucleotides read TGCGCCAGCAGCTTGGGATCGGGGGGGCGAGAGACCCAGTACTTC.